A single sample gave rise to the 27 T cell receptor beta chains below, sequenced in a study of T cells after posttransplantation cyclophosphamide. Cells defined as naive were viable CD3+CD4+ or CD3+CD8+ and CCR7+CD45RA+CD45RO-CD95-CD27+CD28+. This table comes from immunoSEQ multiplex PCR, and its TCRdb copy is limited to in-frame clones, with some not included. The table has 25,000 to 35,000 clones, about nine tenths seen once. Sequencing was done on a sample of naive CD4+ T cells sorted from PBMCs. The receptors derive from a woman in her sixties in good health, CMV-negative, and a related stem cell transplant donor.

The chain carries TRBV7-8 and TRBJ2-7; 8 bases agree with TRBD2. The V gene's germline CDR1 is SGHVS and CDR2 FQNEAQ. CDR3 length: 15 amino acids. The V gene end was trimmed by 1 base and the J gene end by 4 bases; junction bases not matched to a gene: 6. The CDR3 DNA reads as TGTGCCAGCAGCTTAGTCCCGGGGGGGCGGTACGAGCAGTACTTC. Translated, it gives CASSLVPGGRYEQYF.

The rearrangement uses TRBV11-2 and TRBJ2-1, with D perhaps TRBD2 (5 bases). The V gene lost 5 bases and the J gene lost 7 bases, with 18 bases spanning the gap. CDR1 is SGHAT, CDR2 FQNNGV, per germline. The CDR3 extends over 15 amino acids. The CDR3 bases are TGTGCCAGCAGCAAAGACCCCCTAACGGGGAATGAGCAGTTCTTC. It yields the protein CASSKDPLTGNEQFF.

The chain couples TRBV6-6 to TRBJ1-1, with a weak D call TRBD1 (5 bases). Germline V gene sequence: CDR1 MNHNY, CDR2 SVGAGI (reference sequence). Trimming stripped 0 bases from V and 8 bases from J, with 13 bases between. This CDR3 has 14 amino acids. CDR3: CASSYSISRAEAFF. The CDR3 bases are TGTGCCAGCAGTTACTCGATCTCCAGGGCCGAAGCTTTCTTT.

CDR3 in DNA: TGTGCCAGCAGTGCCGACAGGTACTCTGGAAACACCATATATTTT. Residues: CASSADRYSGNTIYF. The chain uses TRBV6-1 and TRBJ1-3; perhaps TRBD1 as D (6 bases). Trimming took off 4 bases at V and 0 bases at J, with 10 bases between the two ends. CDR3 length equals 15 residues. From germline, CDR1 is MNHNS and CDR2 SASEGT.

V gene TRBV5-1 combines with J gene TRBJ2-1; 7 bases agree with TRBD2. Trimming cost V 3 bases and J 9 bases; bases outside gene matches: 6. Germline values: CDR1 SGHRS, CDR2 YFSETQ. CDR3 length: 13 amino acids. CDR3 loop: CASSSASGGEQFF. CDR3 DNA sequence: TGCGCCAGCAGCTCGGCTTCGGGGGGTGAGCAGTTCTTC.

The chain links TRBV9 to TRBJ2-5, with 7 positions matching TRBD1. Trimming took 0 bases from V and 5 from J; bases not matched to a gene: 7. The germline V gene encodes CDR1 SGDLS and CDR2 YYNGEE. CDR3 size: 15 residues. Written as DNA, the CDR3 is TGTGCCAGCAGCGTAGACATAGGGGGCGAGGAGACCCAGTACTTC. Encoded protein: CASSVDIGGEETQYF.

The V and J genes are TRBV5-1 and TRBJ2-2, with 10 nucleotides matching TRBD2. Germline V lookup: CDR1 SGHRS, CDR2 YFSETQ. There are 17 residues in the CDR3. The V segment lost 4 bases and the J segment 4 bases; nucleotides outside the gene matches: 10. The CDR3 is CASSLRAGGPGTGELFF. CDR3 sequence (DNA): TGCGCCAGCAGCCTTAGAGCGGGAGGGCCCGGCACCGGGGAGCTGTTTTTT.

The chain has TRBV30 and TRBJ1-3; no definite D call. The CDR3 length is 12 residues. Germline-derived CDR1 and CDR2 are GTSNPN and SVGIG (reference sequence). V was clipped by 4 bases and J by 9 bases, with 13 bases between them. CDR3 nucleotide sequence: TGTGCCTGGAATTTTCCGGCAGGCACCATATATTTT. Its protein product is CAWNFPAGTIYF.

CDR3 loop: CASSHQTGGDEKLFF. For the CDR3, the DNA is TGCGCCAGCAGCCACCAGACAGGGGGCGATGAAAAACTGTTTTTT. The rearrangement links TRBV4-1 to TRBJ1-4, with 10 bases identical to TRBD1. Germline CDR1 is MGHRA and CDR2 is YSYEKL. The CDR3 totals 15 residues. With 3 bases clipped from V and 6 bases from J, the junction kept 4 bases outside the gene matches.

V is TRBV9 and J is TRBJ1-5; TRBD1 matches 9 bases. The CDR3 sequence is 15 residues long. With 3 bases clipped from V and 6 bases from J, the junction kept 7 bases outside the gene matches. The V gene's germline CDR1 is SGDLS and CDR2 YYNGEE. The CDR3 DNA sequence: TGTGCCAGCAGCGAGGGACAGGGAAAAGGTCAGCCCCAGCATTTT. Residues: CASSEGQGKGQPQHF.

The genes are TRBV7-3 and TRBJ2-1, with 8 nucleotides matching TRBD2. Looked up from germline, CDR1 is SGHTA and CDR2 is FQGTGA. This CDR3 comprises 18 residues. V was pared by 1 base and J by 7 bases, with 15 bases of the junction left unmatched. CDR3 coding DNA: TGTGCCAGCAGCTTAATAGCCTTATCCGGGGGGGGCCGTAATGAGCAGTTCTTC. It encodes CASSLIALSGGGRNEQFF.

The J gene is TRBJ2-7, the V gene TRBV6-5; TRBD2 aligns across 12 bases. Germline trimming cut 6 bases from V and 2 bases from J; bases unmatched to any gene: 2. Germline V lookup: CDR1 MNHEY, CDR2 SVGAGI. The CDR3 spans 14 residues. This CDR3 reads CASRPSGGAYEQYF. As DNA, the CDR3 is TGTGCCAGCAGACCTAGCGGGGGGGCCTACGAGCAGTACTTC.

The chain uses TRBV28 and TRBJ1-1, with D perhaps matching TRBD1 (6 bases). The V end lost 2 bases, the J end lost 0 bases, and 22 bases lay between the germline ends. CDR3 length: 19 residues. Germline lookup yields CDR1 MDHEN and CDR2 SYDVKM. The CDR3 is CASSLRAPRQGHMNTEAFF. The CDR3, as DNA: TGTGCCAGCAGTTTAAGGGCTCCCCGGCAGGGGCACATGAACACTGAAGCTTTCTTT.

The chain recombines TRBV6-1 with TRBJ1-1, with D perhaps matching TRBD1 (5 bases). Looked up from germline, CDR1 is MNHNS and CDR2 is SASEGT. The CDR3 sequence is 13 residues long. The V and J ends lost 2 bases and 4 bases respectively, with 8 bases between them. The CDR3 protein is CASSEQGGTEAFF. The CDR3 bases are TGTGCCAGCAGTGAACAGGGAGGCACTGAAGCTTTCTTT.

V is TRBV2 and J is TRBJ2-1; 7 bases align to TRBD2. The germline CDR1 and CDR2 sequences are SNHLY and FYNNEI. V lost 0 bases, J lost 6 bases, and 11 bases stayed unmatched. The CDR3 has 17 amino acids. The CDR3 reads CASSEAGAGVRGNEQFF. The CDR3 coding sequence is TGTGCCAGCAGTGAAGCAGGCGCGGGAGTAAGGGGCAATGAGCAGTTCTTC. Looking up the rest from reference TRBV2 and TRBJ2-1 gives the full variable domain: EPEVTQTPSHQVTQMGQEVILRCVPISNHLYFYWYRQILGQKVEFLVSFYNNEISEKSEIFDDQFSVERPDGSNFTLKIRSTKLEDSAMYFCASSEAGAGVRGNEQFFGPGTRLTVL.

The chain recombines TRBV28 with TRBJ2-1, with 13 nucleotides matching TRBD2. The CDR3 is made up of 13 amino acids. Germline CDR1 MDHEN, CDR2 SYDVKM. V dropped 5 bases and J dropped 14; count of bases not matched to a gene: 6. The CDR3 reads CASSPRTSGSKFF. The CDR3 nucleotides are TGTGCCAGCAGTCCTCGGACTAGCGGGAGTAAGTTCTTC.

V is TRBV21-1 and J is TRBJ2-2; the table's D call, TRBD2, has no DNA check behind it. TRBV21-1 is termed a pseudogene. This CDR3 region has 12 residues. CDR3 DNA: TGTGCCAGCAGCAAAGGGAGCGGGGAGCTGTTTTTT. Amino acids: CASSKGSGELFF.

As concerns this clone: The conserved phenylalanine or tryptophan normally closing the CDR3 is absent here, so this likely arose from a read error. CDR3 sequence: CASSASRGHQPQHL. The CDR3, as DNA: TGTGCCAGCAGTGCGAGCAGGGGGCATCAGCCCCAGCATCTT. The chain joins TRBV6-1 to TRBJ1-5; TRBD1 matches 8 bases. The V gene end was trimmed by 4 bases and the J gene end by 5 bases; junction bases not matched to a gene: 4. The germline CDR1 and CDR2 sequences are MNHNS and SASEGT. The CDR3 is 14 residues long.

V gene TRBV5-6 combines with J gene TRBJ1-2; no reliable D call. The ends were cut back, 4 bases at V and 8 bases at J, with 15 bases in the middle. The germline V gene has CDR1 SGHDT and CDR2 YYEEEE. The CDR3 contains 13 residues. Written as DNA, the CDR3 is TGTGCCAGCAGCCCTGGGCCCCTCTGGGGCTACACCTTC. This translates into CASSPGPLWGYTF.

A note on this clone: At one boundary the junction diverges from the germline segment, which might be a read error. The genes are TRBV7-7 and TRBJ2-1; TRBD2 aligns across 9 bases. This CDR3 region has 15 residues. The germline V gene has CDR1 SSHAT and CDR2 FNYEAQ (reference sequence). The CDR3 loop is CASSAGLAAYNEQFF. The CDR3 region has the DNA TGTGCTAGCAGCGCGGGACTAGCAGCGTACAATGAGCAGTTCTTC.

The V call is TRBV5-4, the J call TRBJ2-1, with 12 bases that match TRBD2. The CDR3 runs to 15 residues. CDR1 and CDR2 (germline): SGHNT, YYREEE (reference sequence). With 5 bases clipped from V and 4 bases from J, the junction kept 4 bases outside the gene matches. CDR3 in amino acids: CASSPTSGSYNEQFF. CDR3 DNA sequence: TGTGCCAGCAGTCCGACTAGCGGGAGTTACAATGAGCAGTTCTTC.

The V call is TRBV6-6, the J call TRBJ2-7, with 7 bases lining up with TRBD1. Per germline, CDR1 MNHNY and CDR2 SVGAGI (reference sequence). V shed 4 bases, J shed 2 bases, and the junction held 2 bases outside the gene matches. This CDR3 is built from 13 residues. In nucleotides, the CDR3 is TGTGCCAGCAGTTTAGACAGGGCCTACGAGCAGTACTTC. Translated: CASSLDRAYEQYF.

This clone came up once. The rearrangement uses TRBV5-6 and TRBJ2-5, with 14 positions matching TRBD2. This CDR3 contains 15 residues. V trimming: 2 bases; J trimming: 5 bases; junction bases outside the gene matches: 2. Germline CDR1 is SGHDT and CDR2 is YYEEEE. Here the CDR3 reads CASSFGLAGGETQYF. CDR3 in DNA: TGTGCCAGCAGCTTCGGACTAGCGGGAGGCGAGACCCAGTACTTC.

For the CDR3, the DNA is TGTGCCAGCGTCAGGGGTCGGGATGAAAAACTGTTTTTT. The encoded protein is CASVRGRDEKLFF. The chain joins TRBV6-1 to TRBJ1-4; possible D gene TRBD1, 6 bases. CDR1 MNHNS and CDR2 SASEGT come from the germline V gene. The CDR3 has 13 residues. V shed 8 bases and J shed 6 bases, with 13 bases lying between them.

This chain uses TRBV6-5 with TRBJ2-7; TRBD2 aligns across 10 bases. The V gene end was trimmed by 0 bases and the J gene end by 4 bases; junction bases not matched to a gene: 6. The CDR3 is made up of 16 amino acids. Germline values: CDR1 MNHEY, CDR2 SVGAGI. CDR3 coding DNA: TGTGCCAGCAGTTACTCTTTGCTAGCGGGAGTGTACGAGCAGTACTTC. It encodes CASSYSLLAGVYEQYF.

Comments on this clone: Different DNA sequences within this sample yield the same CDR3. The rearrangement joins TRBV29-1 to TRBJ1-1; the match to TRBD1 covers 8 bases. The V segment lost 6 bases and the J segment 5 bases; nucleotides outside the gene matches: 2. Germline assignment: CDR1 SQVTM and CDR2 ANQGSEA. This CDR3 region has 11 residues. The CDR3 sequence: CSVDRGTEAFF. The CDR3 nucleotides are TGCAGCGTCGACAGGGGAACTGAAGCTTTCTTT.

The CDR3 sequence is CASSPLADNEQFF. The CDR3 DNA follows: TGTGCCAGCAGCCCCCTGGCAGACAATGAGCAGTTCTTC. The chain has TRBV7-3 and TRBJ2-1; no reliable D call. CDR3 length: 13 residues. The V end was cut by 5 bases, the J end by 5 bases, with 10 bases between. The germline V gene encodes CDR1 SGHTA and CDR2 FQGTGA.